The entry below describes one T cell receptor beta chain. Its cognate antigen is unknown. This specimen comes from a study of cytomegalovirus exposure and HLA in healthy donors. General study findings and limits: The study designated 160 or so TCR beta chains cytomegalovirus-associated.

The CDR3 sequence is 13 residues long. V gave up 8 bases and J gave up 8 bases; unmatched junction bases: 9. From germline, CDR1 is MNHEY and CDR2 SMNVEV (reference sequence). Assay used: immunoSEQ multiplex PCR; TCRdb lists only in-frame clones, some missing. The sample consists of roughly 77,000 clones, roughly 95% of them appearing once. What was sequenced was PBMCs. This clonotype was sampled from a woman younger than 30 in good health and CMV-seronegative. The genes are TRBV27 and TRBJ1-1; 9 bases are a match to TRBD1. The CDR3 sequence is CASALGQGIEAFF. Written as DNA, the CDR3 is TGTGCCAGCGCACTGGGACAGGGTATAGAAGCTTTCTTT.